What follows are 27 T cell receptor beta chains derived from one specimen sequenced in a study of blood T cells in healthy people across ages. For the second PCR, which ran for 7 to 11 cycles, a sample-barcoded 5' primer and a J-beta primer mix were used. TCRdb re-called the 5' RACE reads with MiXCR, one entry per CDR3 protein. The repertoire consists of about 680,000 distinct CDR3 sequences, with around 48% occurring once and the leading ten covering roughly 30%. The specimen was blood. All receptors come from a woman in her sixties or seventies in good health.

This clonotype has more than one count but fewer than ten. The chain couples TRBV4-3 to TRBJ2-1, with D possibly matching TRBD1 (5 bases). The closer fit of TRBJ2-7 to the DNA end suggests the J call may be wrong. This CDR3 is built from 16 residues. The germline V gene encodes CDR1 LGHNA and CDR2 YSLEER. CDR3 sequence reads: CASSQVVGAGIHEQYF. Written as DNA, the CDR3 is TGCGCCAGCAGCCAAGTAGTCGGAGCAGGGATCCACGAGCAGTACTTC.

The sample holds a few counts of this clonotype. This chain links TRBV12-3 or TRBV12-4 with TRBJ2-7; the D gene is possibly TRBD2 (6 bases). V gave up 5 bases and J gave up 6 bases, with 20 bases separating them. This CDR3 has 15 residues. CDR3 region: CASSPPAIRTTEQYF. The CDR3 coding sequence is TGTGCCAGCAGTCCACCGGCCATAAGGACTACCGAGCAGTACTTC.

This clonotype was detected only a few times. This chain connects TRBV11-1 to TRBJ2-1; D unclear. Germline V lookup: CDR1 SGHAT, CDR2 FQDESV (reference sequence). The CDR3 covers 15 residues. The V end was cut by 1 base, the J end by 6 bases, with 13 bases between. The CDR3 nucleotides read TGTGCCAGCAGCTTAGAGGTATTAATGCGCAATGAGCAGTTCTTC. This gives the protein CASSLEVLMRNEQFF.

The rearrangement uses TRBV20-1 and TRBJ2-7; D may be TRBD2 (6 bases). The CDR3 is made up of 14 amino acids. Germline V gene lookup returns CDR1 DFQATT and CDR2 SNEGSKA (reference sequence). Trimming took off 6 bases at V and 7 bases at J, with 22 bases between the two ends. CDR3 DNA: TGCAGTGCCGGAAGGCCGGGAGTGGTAGATGAGCAGTACTTC. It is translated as CSAGRPGVVDEQYF.

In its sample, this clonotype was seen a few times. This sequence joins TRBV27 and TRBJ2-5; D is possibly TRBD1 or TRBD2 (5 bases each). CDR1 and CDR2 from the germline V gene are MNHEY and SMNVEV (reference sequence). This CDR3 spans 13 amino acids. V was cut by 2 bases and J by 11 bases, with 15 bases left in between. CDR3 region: CASSLGLGGEQYF. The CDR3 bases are TGTGCCAGCAGTTTAGGACTTGGGGGTGAGCAGTACTTC.

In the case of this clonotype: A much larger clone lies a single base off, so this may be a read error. Here the CDR3 reads CASKDGGSDTQYF. Written as DNA, the CDR3 is TGTGCCAGCAAGGACGGGGGATCAGATACGCAGTATTTT. The genes are TRBV9 and TRBJ2-3; possible D gene TRBD2, 6 bases. Trimming shortened V by 6 bases and J by 4 bases, and 12 bases separated the two germline ends. Germline CDR1 and CDR2: SGDLS and YYNGEE. The CDR3 extends over 13 amino acids. The full variable domain, in which reference TRBV9 and TRBJ2-3 provide the parts outside the CDR3, is DSGVTQTPKHLITATGQRVTLRCSPRSGDLSVYWYQQSLDQGLQFLIQYYNGEERAKGNILERFSAQQFPDLHSELNLSSLELGDSALYFCASKDGGSDTQYFGPGTRLTVL.

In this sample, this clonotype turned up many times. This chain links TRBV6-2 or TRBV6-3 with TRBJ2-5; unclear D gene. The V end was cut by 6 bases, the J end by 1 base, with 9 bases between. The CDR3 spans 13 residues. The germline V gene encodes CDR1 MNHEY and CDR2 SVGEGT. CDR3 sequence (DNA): TGTGCCAGCAGGGCACACTCCCAAGAGACCCAGTACTTC. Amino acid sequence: CASRAHSQETQYF.

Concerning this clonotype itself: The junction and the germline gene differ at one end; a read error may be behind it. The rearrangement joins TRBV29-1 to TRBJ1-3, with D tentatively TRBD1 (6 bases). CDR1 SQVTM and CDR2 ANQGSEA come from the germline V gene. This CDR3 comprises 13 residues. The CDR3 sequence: CSARDNSGDTIYF. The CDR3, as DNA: TGCAGCGCCCGGGACAATAGTGGAGACACCATATATTTT.

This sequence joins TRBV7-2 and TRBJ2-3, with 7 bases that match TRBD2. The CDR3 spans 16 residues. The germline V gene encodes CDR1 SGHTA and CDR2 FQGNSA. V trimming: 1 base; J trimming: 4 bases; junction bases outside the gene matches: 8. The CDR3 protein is CASSLGGGRGADTQYF. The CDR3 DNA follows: TGTGCCAGCAGCTTAGGGGGCGGGAGAGGCGCAGATACGCAGTATTTT. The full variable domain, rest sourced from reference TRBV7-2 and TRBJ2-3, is GAGVSQSPSNKVTEKGKDVELRCDPISGHTALYWYRQSLGQGLEFLIYFQGNSAPDKSGLPSDRFSAERTGGSVSTLTIQRTQQEDSAVYLCASSLGGGRGADTQYFGPGTRLTVL.

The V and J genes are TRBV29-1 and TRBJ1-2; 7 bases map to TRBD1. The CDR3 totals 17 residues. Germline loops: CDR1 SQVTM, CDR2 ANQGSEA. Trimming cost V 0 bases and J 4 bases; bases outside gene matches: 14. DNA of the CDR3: TGCAGCGTTGAAGATCTTGGGGGGACAGATCTAGGCTATGGCTACACCTTC. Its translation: CSVEDLGGTDLGYGYTF. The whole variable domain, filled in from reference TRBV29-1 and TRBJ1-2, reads SAVISQKPSRDICQRGTSLTIQCQVDSQVTMMFWYRQQPGQSLTLIATANQGSEATYESGFVIDKFPISRPNLTFSTLTVSNMSPEDSSIYLCSVEDLGGTDLGYGYTFGSGTRLTVV.

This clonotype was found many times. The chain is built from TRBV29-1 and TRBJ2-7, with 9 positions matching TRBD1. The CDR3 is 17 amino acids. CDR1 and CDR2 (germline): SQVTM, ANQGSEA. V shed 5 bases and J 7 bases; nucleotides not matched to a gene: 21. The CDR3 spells CSVLLRGTGTGMREQYF. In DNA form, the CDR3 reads TGCAGCGTTTTATTGCGCGGTACCGGGACAGGGATGCGAGAGCAGTACTTC.

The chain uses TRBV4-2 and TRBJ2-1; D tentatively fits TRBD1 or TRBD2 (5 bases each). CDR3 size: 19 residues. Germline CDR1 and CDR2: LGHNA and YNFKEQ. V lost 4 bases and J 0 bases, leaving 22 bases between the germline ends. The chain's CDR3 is CASSPLGTGSSSSYNEQFF. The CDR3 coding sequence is TGTGCCAGCAGCCCCCTGGGGACGGGCAGCTCAAGCTCCTACAATGAGCAGTTCTTC.

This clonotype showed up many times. CDR3: CASSPEGRKTDTQYF. The CDR3 region has the DNA TGTGCCAGCAGTCCCGAGGGGAGAAAGACAGATACGCAGTATTTT. The genes are TRBV12-3 or TRBV12-4 and TRBJ2-3; D possibly uses TRBD1 or TRBD2 (5 bases each). The V end was cut by 5 bases, the J end by 3 bases, with 15 bases between. The CDR3 loop spans 15 amino acids.

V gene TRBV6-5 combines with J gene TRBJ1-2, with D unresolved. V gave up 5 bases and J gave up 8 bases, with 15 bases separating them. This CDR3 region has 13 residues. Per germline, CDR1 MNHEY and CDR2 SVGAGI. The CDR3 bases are TGTGCCAGCAGTGACGAAGAGTTGAGCGGCTACACCTTC. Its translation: CASSDEELSGYTF.

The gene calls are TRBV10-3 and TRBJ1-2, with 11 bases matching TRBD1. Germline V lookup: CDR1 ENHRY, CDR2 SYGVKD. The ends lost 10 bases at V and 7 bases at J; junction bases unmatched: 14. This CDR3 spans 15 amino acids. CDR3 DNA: TGTGCCACACATCCAAGGACAGGGGGCGTAAGTGGCTACACCTTC. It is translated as CATHPRTGGVSGYTF.

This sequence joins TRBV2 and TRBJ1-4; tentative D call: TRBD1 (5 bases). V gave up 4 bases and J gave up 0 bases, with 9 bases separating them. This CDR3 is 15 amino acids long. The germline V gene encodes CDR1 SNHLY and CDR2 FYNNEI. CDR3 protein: CASSGQIATNEKLFF. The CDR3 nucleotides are TGTGCCAGCAGTGGACAGATTGCAACTAATGAAAAACTGTTTTTT.

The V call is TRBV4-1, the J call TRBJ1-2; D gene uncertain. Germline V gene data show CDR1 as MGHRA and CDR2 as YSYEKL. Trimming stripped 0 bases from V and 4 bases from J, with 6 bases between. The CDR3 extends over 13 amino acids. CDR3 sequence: CASSQDSAYGYTF. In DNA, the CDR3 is TGCGCCAGCAGCCAAGATTCGGCCTATGGCTACACCTTC.

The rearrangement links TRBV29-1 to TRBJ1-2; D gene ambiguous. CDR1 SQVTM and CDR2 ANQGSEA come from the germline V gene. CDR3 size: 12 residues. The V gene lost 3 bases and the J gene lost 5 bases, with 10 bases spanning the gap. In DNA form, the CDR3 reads TGCAGCGTTGAGTCCAGGCGGTATGGCTACACCTTC. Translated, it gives CSVESRRYGYTF.

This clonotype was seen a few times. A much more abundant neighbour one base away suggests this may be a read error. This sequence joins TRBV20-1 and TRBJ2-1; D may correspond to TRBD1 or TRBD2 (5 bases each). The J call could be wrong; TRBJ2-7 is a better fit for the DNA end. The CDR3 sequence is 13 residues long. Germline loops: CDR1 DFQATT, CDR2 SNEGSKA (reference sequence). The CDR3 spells CSLPGPADNEQYF. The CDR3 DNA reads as TGCAGTTTACCGGGACCCGCGGACAATGAGCAGTACTTC.

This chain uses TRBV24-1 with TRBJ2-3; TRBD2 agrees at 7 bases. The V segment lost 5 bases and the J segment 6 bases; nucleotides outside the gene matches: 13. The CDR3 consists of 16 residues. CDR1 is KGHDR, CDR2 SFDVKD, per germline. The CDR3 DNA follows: TGTGCCACCAGTGTAAGTCGCGGGAGCTACTCCGATACGCAGTATTTT. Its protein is CATSVSRGSYSDTQYF.

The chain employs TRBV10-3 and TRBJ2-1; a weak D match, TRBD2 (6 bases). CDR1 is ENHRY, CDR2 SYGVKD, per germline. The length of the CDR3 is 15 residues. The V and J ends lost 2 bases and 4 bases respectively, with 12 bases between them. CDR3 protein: CAISEDEGLYNEQFF. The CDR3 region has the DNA TGTGCCATCAGTGAGGATGAGGGACTTTACAATGAGCAGTTCTTC.

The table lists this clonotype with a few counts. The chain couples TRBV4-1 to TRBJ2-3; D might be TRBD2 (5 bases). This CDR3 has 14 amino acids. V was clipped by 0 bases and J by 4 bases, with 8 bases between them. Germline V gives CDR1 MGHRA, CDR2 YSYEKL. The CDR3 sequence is CASSQDVRADTQYF. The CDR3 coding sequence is TGCGCCAGCAGCCAAGATGTGAGGGCAGATACGCAGTATTTT.

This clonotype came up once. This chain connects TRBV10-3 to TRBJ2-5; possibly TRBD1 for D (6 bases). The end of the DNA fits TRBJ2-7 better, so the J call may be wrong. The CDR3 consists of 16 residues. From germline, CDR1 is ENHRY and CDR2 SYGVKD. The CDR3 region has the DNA TGTGCCATCAGTGAGTCCCGGGACACTATTTTGTACGAGCAGTACTTC. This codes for CAISESRDTILYEQYF.

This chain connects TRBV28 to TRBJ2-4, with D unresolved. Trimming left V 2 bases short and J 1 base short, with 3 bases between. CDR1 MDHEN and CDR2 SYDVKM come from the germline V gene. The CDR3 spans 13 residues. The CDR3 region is CASSLVAKNIQYF. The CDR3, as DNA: TGTGCCAGCAGTTTAGTTGCCAAAAACATTCAGTACTTC.

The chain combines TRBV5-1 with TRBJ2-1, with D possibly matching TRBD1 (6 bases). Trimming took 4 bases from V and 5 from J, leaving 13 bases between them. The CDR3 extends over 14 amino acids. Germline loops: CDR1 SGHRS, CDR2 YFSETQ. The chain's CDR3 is CASSIQGLDNEQFF. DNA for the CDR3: TGCGCCAGCAGCATCCAGGGGTTAGACAATGAGCAGTTCTTC.

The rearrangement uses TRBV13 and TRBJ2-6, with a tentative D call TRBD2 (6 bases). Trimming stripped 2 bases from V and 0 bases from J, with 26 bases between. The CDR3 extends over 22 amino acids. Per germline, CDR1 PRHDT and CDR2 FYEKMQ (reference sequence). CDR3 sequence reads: CASSLRTAGLIIFGSGANVLTF. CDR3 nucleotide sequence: TGTGCCAGCAGCTTACGAACCGCGGGACTGATAATCTTCGGCTCTGGGGCCAACGTCCTGACTTTC.

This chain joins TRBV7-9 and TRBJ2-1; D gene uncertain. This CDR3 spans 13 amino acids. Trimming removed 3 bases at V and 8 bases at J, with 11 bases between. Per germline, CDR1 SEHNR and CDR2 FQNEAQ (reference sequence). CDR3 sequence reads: CASSFRVQDEQFF. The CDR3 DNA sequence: TGTGCCAGCAGCTTCCGAGTCCAGGATGAGCAGTTCTTC. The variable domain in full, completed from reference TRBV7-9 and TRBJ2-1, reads DTGVSQNPRHKITKRGQNVTFRCDPISEHNRLYWYRQTLGQGPEFLTYFQNEAQLEKSRLLSDRFSAERPKGSFSTLEIQRTEQGDSAMYLCASSFRVQDEQFFGPGTRLTVL.